Shown below are 13 T cell receptor beta chains from a single sample sequenced in a study of prognosis after radiotherapy for stage I lung cancer. Multiplex PCR in two rounds served to amplify TCR beta CDR3 from genomic DNA. Primers were specific to each TRBV and TRBJ gene in first-round PCR. TCRdb re-derived calls from the multiplex PCR reads in MiXCR, one entry per CDR3 protein. The table records about 15,000 distinct CDR3 sequences, roughly 25% of them present only once. Sequencing used PBMCs, obtained before or after stereotactic body radiation therapy (not recorded which). The receptors were sampled from a donor over 45 with non-small cell lung cancer.

This clonotype was detected ten times or more. This chain links TRBV7-9 with TRBJ1-6, with no clear D. Germline V gives CDR1 SEHNR, CDR2 FQNEAQ (reference sequence). The ends were cut back, 3 bases at V and 8 bases at J, with 11 bases in the middle. This CDR3 spans 14 amino acids. The CDR3 DNA sequence: TGTGCCAGCAGCTTCTCCCAGAGGGATTCACCCCTCCACTTT. This gives the protein CASSFSQRDSPLHF.

This clonotype is labeled medium-sized. This chain joins TRBV28 and TRBJ2-7; D is ambiguous. CDR1 MDHEN and CDR2 SYDVKM come from the germline V gene. Deletions cut 8 bases from V and 3 bases from J, with 17 bases between. This CDR3 has 14 residues. Here the CDR3 reads CASRPSDGNYEQYF. CDR3 bases: TGTGCCAGCCGCCCGTCGGACGGAAACTACGAGCAGTACTTC. The full variable domain, completed using reference TRBV28 and TRBJ2-7, is DVKVTQSSRYLVKRTGEKVFLECVQDMDHENMFWYRQDPGLGLRLIYFSYDVKMKEKGDIPEGYSVSREKKERFSLILESASTNQTSMYLCASRPSDGNYEQYFGPGTRLTVT.

This clonotype was counted many times. The chain combines TRBV5-6 with TRBJ2-7; D may be TRBD1 or TRBD2 (5 bases each). Trimming took 0 bases from V and 5 from J, leaving 12 bases between them. CDR1 and CDR2 from the germline V gene are SGHDT and YYEEEE. CDR3 length: 14 amino acids. CDR3 nucleotides: TGTGCCAGCAGCTTGGTAGGGGCCGGGAACGAGCAGTACTTC. Translating gives CASSLVGAGNEQYF.

This clonotype has only a few counts. This may be a read error, as it is one base from a much larger clone. This chain connects TRBV4-2 to TRBJ2-7, with TRBD2 matching over 12 bases. The CDR3 loop spans 18 amino acids. CDR1 and CDR2 (germline): LGHNA, YNFKEQ. The CDR3 spells CASSRRRLAGVYSYGQYF. CDR3 DNA sequence: TGTGCCAGCAGCCGGCGTCGACTAGCGGGAGTTTACTCCTACGGGCAGTACTTC.

This clonotype was detected many times. The V gene is TRBV20-1, the J gene TRBJ2-2; 11 bases line up with TRBD2. This CDR3 has 16 residues. Germline V gene lookup returns CDR1 DFQATT and CDR2 SNEGSKA (reference sequence). Trimming at V came to 6 bases and at J to 9 bases, leaving 15 bases not matched to a gene. The CDR3 here is CSAMRTGTSGGWELFF. DNA of the CDR3: TGCAGTGCCATGCGGACCGGGACTAGCGGTGGTTGGGAGCTGTTTTTT.

Regarding this clonotype: This may stem from a read error, because a much larger clone lies one nucleotide away. CDR3 DNA: TGTGCCAGCAGCGTAAGTTTTGGACAGGAGGGAAGGAAAATTCAGTACTTC. This encodes CASSVSFGQEGRKIQYF. The chain employs TRBV9 and TRBJ2-4; a possible D gene is TRBD1 (7 bases). V shed 1 base and J shed 10 bases, with 24 bases lying between them. This CDR3 spans 17 amino acids. The V gene's germline CDR1 is SGDLS and CDR2 YYNGEE.

This clonotype was observed many times. The chain recombines TRBV20-1 with TRBJ2-5, with 9 positions matching TRBD2. With V trimmed by 6 bases and J by 5 bases, 7 bases remained unmatched. Germline CDR1 is DFQATT and CDR2 is SNEGSKA (reference sequence). The CDR3 runs to 13 residues. The CDR3 region has the DNA TGCAGTGCACCCGGAAGCGGGGGGGAGACCCAGTACTTC. It encodes CSAPGSGGETQYF.

Comments on this clonotype: A far larger clone lies a single base away; this is likely a read error. The rearrangement links TRBV6-8 to TRBJ1-2; no firm D call. The germline gives CDR1 MNHGY, CDR2 SAAAGT. CDR3 size: 11 residues. CDR3: CASSYGSGKSF. CDR3 nucleotide sequence: TGTGCCAGCAGTTACGGGTCCGGGAAAAGTTTC.

This clonotype has ten or more counts. The chain employs TRBV27 and TRBJ1-2; D might be TRBD1 (5 bases). This CDR3 is built from 13 residues. Germline assignment: CDR1 MNHEY and CDR2 SMNVEV (reference sequence). V shed 4 bases and J shed 3 bases, with 9 bases lying between them. The CDR3 spells CASSYQGYYGYTF. In DNA form, the CDR3 reads TGTGCCAGCAGTTATCAGGGCTACTATGGCTACACCTTC.

This clonotype appeared many times. This rearrangement joins TRBV6-4 to TRBJ2-1; D ambiguous. The CDR3 sequence is 13 residues long. Germline values: CDR1 MRHNA, CDR2 SNTAGT. V shed 4 bases and J shed 5 bases, with 9 bases lying between them. The CDR3 sequence is CASSVAANNEQFF. The CDR3 DNA sequence: TGTGCCAGCAGTGTTGCTGCAAACAATGAGCAGTTCTTC.

In this sample, this clonotype turned up many times. The chain joins TRBV28 to TRBJ1-5; D is uncertain. CDR1 MDHEN and CDR2 SYDVKM come from the germline V gene. Between the trimmed V and J ends, which lost 6 bases and 4 bases, there was a span of 13 bases. The CDR3 covers 14 residues. The CDR3 coding sequence is TGTGCCAGCAGGAGGGTGCCGGGTAATCAGCCCCAGCATTTT. Encoded protein: CASRRVPGNQPQHF.

This clonotype was detected ten times or more. The rearrangement links TRBV12-3 or TRBV12-4 to TRBJ2-1; D is unresolved. CDR3 length: 15 residues. The V end was cut by 3 bases, the J end by 0 bases, with 9 bases between. CDR3 nucleotides: TGTGCCAGCAGTTTGGGCCTCAGCTCCTACAATGAGCAGTTCTTC. It codes for CASSLGLSSYNEQFF.

In its sample, this clonotype was seen a few times. Since a far larger clone is one base different, this is likely a read error. The gene calls are TRBV6-1 and TRBJ2-7; 8 bases are shared with TRBD1. This CDR3 is built from 13 residues. Germline-derived CDR1 and CDR2 are MNHNS and SASEGT. Trimming at V came to 7 bases and at J to 2 bases, leaving 4 bases not matched to a gene. The CDR3 region has the DNA TGTGCCAGCATTTCGACAGGGGCCTACGAGCAGTACTTC. Translating it yields CASISTGAYEQYF.